Sequencing of this T cell receptor (beta chain) was carried out in a study of T cell responses to AZD1222 COVID-19 vaccine. Measured with immunoSEQ multiplex PCR; TCRdb has only the in-frame clones, and not every one. The sample has 120,000 or so clones, 90% seen once. Per the germline V gene, CDR1 is SGHRS and CDR2 is YFSETQ. The length of the CDR3 is 17 residues. Trimming removed 2 bases from V and 0 bases from J, with 16 bases in between. Sequencing was performed on peripheral blood, taken on day 0 of AZD1222 vaccination. V and J are TRBV5-1 and TRBJ2-3; tentative D call: TRBD2 (7 bases). The TCR originated in an adult in good health. This CDR3 reads CASSFGGGGRSTDTQYF. The CDR3 DNA is TGCGCCAGCAGCTTTGGAGGGGGAGGGAGAAGCACAGATACGCAGTATTTT. The full variable domain, with the rest looked up from reference TRBV5-1 and TRBJ2-3, is KAGVTQTPRYLIKTRGQQVTLSCSPISGHRSVSWYQQTPGQGLQFLFEYFSETQRNKGNFPGRFSGRQFSNSRSEMNVSTLELGDSALYLCASSFGGGGRSTDTQYFGPGTRLTVL.